This TCR beta chain comes out of a study of CD8 T cells in Susac syndrome. Germline V lookup: CDR1 SQVTM, CDR2 ANQGSEA. V was clipped by 5 bases and J by 0 bases; unmatched bases: 4. This CDR3 is built from 16 residues. Random hexamers primed reverse transcription of about 0.45 to 1 ug RNA. TCRdb reanalysed the immunoSEQ multiplex PCR reads using MiXCR and keeps one entry per CDR3 protein. The table records roughly 140,000 distinct CDR3 sequences, approximately 93% of them present only once. From blood CD8+ and CD4+ T cells, TCR beta sequences were generated. Healthy donors, matched for age and sex, constituted the control group. In contrast to the negatively isolated CD8+ and CD4+ T cells, TEMRA cells were FACS-enriched. Points from the study as a whole: Regarding the TCR sequencing and HLA analysis, the study admitted that a relatively small number of individuals were involved.

Points on this clonotype: Its antigen is not identified.

The chain links TRBV29-1 to TRBJ2-1; TRBD2 matches 13 bases. This TCR came from a human donor in good health. Sequenced sample: CD8+ T cells from PBMCs. CDR3 bases: TGCAGCGTTTTGGGACTAGCGGGGTCCTCCTACAATGAGCAGTTCTTC. It translates to CSVLGLAGSSYNEQFF.